A selection of T cell receptor beta chains follows, all from one sample in a study of CD8 T cells in Susac syndrome. TCRdb fed the immunoSEQ multiplex PCR reads into MiXCR, producing one record per CDR3 protein. The table shows around 280,000 distinct CDR3 sequences, with roughly 94% occurring only once. The sample taken for sequencing was CD4+ T cells from PBMCs. These receptors were obtained from a human donor with multiple sclerosis. Each CDR3 is given with its conserved first and last residue. D genes are given only for firm matches. Expanded clones get a size class; other rows say once, few or many, or leave the size out.

j_call: TRBJ1-2; d_call: .; cdr3_length: 13; v_call: TRBV2; clone_size: .; cdr3_nt: TGTGCCAGCAGTGAAGCCCAGAACTATGGCTACACCTTC; cdr3_aa: CASSEAQNYGYTF
j_call: TRBJ2-7; d_call: .; cdr3_length: 14; v_call: TRBV9; clone_size: .; cdr3_nt: TGTGCCAGCAGCGTAGATCTCCTAGTGATCGAGCAGTACTTC; cdr3_aa: CASSVDLLVIEQYF
j_call: TRBJ1-2; d_call: .; cdr3_length: 13; v_call: TRBV6-5; clone_size: .; cdr3_nt: TGTGCCAGCAGTTATACAGGCTGGTCGGGCTACACCTTC; cdr3_aa: CASSYTGWSGYTF
j_call: TRBJ2-3; d_call: TRBD2; cdr3_length: 16; v_call: TRBV20-1; clone_size: .; cdr3_nt: TGCAGTGCTAGAGGGTCCCGCGGGGGGGCATTAGATACGCAGTATTTT; cdr3_aa: CSARGSRGGALDTQYF
j_call: TRBJ1-2; d_call: .; cdr3_length: 17; v_call: TRBV15; clone_size: .; cdr3_nt: TGTGCCACCAGCAGAGATAGGAATCATGAGTCTAACTATGGCTACACCTTC; cdr3_aa: CATSRDRNHESNYGYTF
j_call: TRBJ2-3; d_call: TRBD2; cdr3_length: 16; v_call: TRBV7-2; clone_size: .; cdr3_nt: TGTGCCAGCAGCTTCTTTACCGGGACTAGCGAGAATACGCAGTATTTT; cdr3_aa: CASSFFTGTSENTQYF
j_call: TRBJ1-5; d_call: .; cdr3_length: 13; v_call: TRBV7-9; clone_size: .; cdr3_nt: TGTGCCAGCAGCACCCAAAAAGACCAGCCCCAGCATTTT; cdr3_aa: CASSTQKDQPQHF
j_call: TRBJ1-1; d_call: TRBD1; cdr3_length: 12; v_call: TRBV10-1; clone_size: .; cdr3_nt: TGCGCCAGCAGCGACCTGACAGGGGAAGCTTTCTTT; cdr3_aa: CASSDLTGEAFF
j_call: TRBJ1-2; d_call: .; cdr3_length: 13; v_call: TRBV7-9; clone_size: .; cdr3_nt: TGTGCCAGCAGCTTAGACCAGGGATATGGCTACACCTTC; cdr3_aa: CASSLDQGYGYTF
j_call: TRBJ2-4; d_call: .; cdr3_length: 12; v_call: TRBV10-3; clone_size: .; cdr3_nt: TGTGCCATCAGTGAGTCGACGGACATTCAGTACTTC; cdr3_aa: CAISESTDIQYF
j_call: TRBJ2-3; d_call: .; cdr3_length: 15; v_call: TRBV5-6; clone_size: .; cdr3_nt: TGTGCCAGCAGCTTTGGAATTCCTAGCACAGATACGCAGTATTTT; cdr3_aa: CASSFGIPSTDTQYF
j_call: TRBJ1-2; d_call: .; cdr3_length: 15; v_call: TRBV7-9; clone_size: .; cdr3_nt: TGTGCCAGCAGCTTAGGGGACACCATACGCTATGGCTACACCTTC; cdr3_aa: CASSLGDTIRYGYTF
j_call: TRBJ2-7; d_call: TRBD2; cdr3_length: 13; v_call: TRBV7-2; clone_size: .; cdr3_nt: TGTGCCAGCAGCCCTAGCGGGATAAGCGAGCAGTACTTC; cdr3_aa: CASSPSGISEQYF
j_call: TRBJ1-6; d_call: .; cdr3_length: 15; v_call: TRBV30; clone_size: .; cdr3_nt: TGTGCCTGGAGTATCCCCGGGTTGGTGAATTCACCCCTCCACTTT; cdr3_aa: CAWSIPGLVNSPLHF
j_call: TRBJ2-5; d_call: .; cdr3_length: 15; v_call: TRBV4-2; clone_size: .; cdr3_nt: TGTGCCAGCAGCCAACGAGGGGGGAACCGGGAGACCCAGTACTTC; cdr3_aa: CASSQRGGNRETQYF
j_call: TRBJ2-7; d_call: .; cdr3_length: 14; v_call: TRBV7-2; clone_size: .; cdr3_nt: TGTGCCAGCAGCTTAGGGGGGACGAGCTACGAGCAGTACTTC; cdr3_aa: CASSLGGTSYEQYF
j_call: TRBJ2-3; d_call: .; cdr3_length: 15; v_call: TRBV7-2; clone_size: .; cdr3_nt: TGTGCCAGCAGCCTGACACGGGGGGCCGGCGGTACGCAGTATTTT; cdr3_aa: CASSLTRGAGGTQYF
j_call: TRBJ1-4; d_call: .; cdr3_length: 15; v_call: TRBV27; clone_size: .; cdr3_nt: TGTGCCATCCAGACATCAGAAGCGGCTAATGAAAAACTGTTTTTT; cdr3_aa: CAIQTSEAANEKLFF
j_call: TRBJ2-1; d_call: .; cdr3_length: 16; v_call: TRBV11-2; clone_size: .; cdr3_nt: TGTGCCAGCAGCGAGCAATCAGCGTCGAACTACAATGAGCAGTTCTTC; cdr3_aa: CASSEQSASNYNEQFF
j_call: TRBJ1-1; d_call: .; cdr3_length: 14; v_call: TRBV9; clone_size: .; cdr3_nt: TGTGCCAGCAGCGTTGGCCAGGGGAACACTGAAGCTTTCTTT; cdr3_aa: CASSVGQGNTEAFF
j_call: TRBJ1-2; d_call: TRBD1; cdr3_length: 15; v_call: TRBV13; clone_size: .; cdr3_nt: TGTGCCAGCAGCTCTGCCCGGACAGGGGACTATGGCTACACCTTC; cdr3_aa: CASSSARTGDYGYTF
j_call: TRBJ1-2; d_call: .; cdr3_length: 14; v_call: TRBV5-6; clone_size: .; cdr3_nt: TGTGCCAGCAGCTTGTGGATAGTAAACTATGGCTACACCTTC; cdr3_aa: CASSLWIVNYGYTF
j_call: TRBJ2-2; d_call: .; cdr3_length: 15; v_call: TRBV7-9; clone_size: .; cdr3_nt: TGTGCCAGCAGCTTAGGGTCAGCGAACACCGGGGAGCTGTTTTTT; cdr3_aa: CASSLGSANTGELFF
j_call: TRBJ1-6; d_call: .; cdr3_length: 14; v_call: TRBV5-1; clone_size: .; cdr3_nt: TGCGCCAGCACCCGGGACGGATATAATTCACCCCTCCACTTT; cdr3_aa: CASTRDGYNSPLHF
j_call: TRBJ1-1; d_call: .; cdr3_length: 13; v_call: TRBV7-2; clone_size: few; cdr3_nt: TGTGCCAGCAGCTTTAGCCCCAACACTGAAGCTTTCTTT; cdr3_aa: CASSFSPNTEAFF
j_call: TRBJ2-7; d_call: .; cdr3_length: 16; v_call: TRBV1; clone_size: once; cdr3_nt: TGCACCAGCAAAAGGGAGGAGCGGGAGTTCTCCTACGAGCAGTACTTC; cdr3_aa: CTSKREEREFSYEQYF
j_call: TRBJ1-2; d_call: TRBD1; cdr3_length: 15; v_call: TRBV7-2; clone_size: .; cdr3_nt: TGTGCCAGCAGCTTAGTAGGGAAGGGGGCCTATGGCTACACCTTC; cdr3_aa: CASSLVGKGAYGYTF
j_call: TRBJ2-7; d_call: TRBD2; cdr3_length: 15; v_call: TRBV12-3/TRBV12-4; clone_size: .; cdr3_nt: TGTGCCAGCAGTCTGGGACTAGCGTTCCCCTACGAGCAGTACTTC; cdr3_aa: CASSLGLAFPYEQYF
j_call: TRBJ1-4; d_call: .; cdr3_length: 14; v_call: TRBV2; clone_size: .; cdr3_nt: TGTGCCAGCAGTGAGTATGGACGTCAAGAAAAACTGTTTTTT; cdr3_aa: CASSEYGRQEKLFF
j_call: TRBJ1-5; d_call: .; cdr3_length: 15; v_call: TRBV12-3/TRBV12-4; clone_size: .; cdr3_nt: TGTGCCAGCACCGCGAACGGCAGGGGAAATCAGCCCCAGCATTTT; cdr3_aa: CASTANGRGNQPQHF
j_call: TRBJ2-1; d_call: .; cdr3_length: 17; v_call: TRBV4-1; clone_size: .; cdr3_nt: TGCGCCAGCAGCCAAGATCCGAGCGTGGCCTCCTATAATGAGCAGTTCTTC; cdr3_aa: CASSQDPSVASYNEQFF
j_call: TRBJ1-4; d_call: TRBD1; cdr3_length: 14; v_call: TRBV20-1; clone_size: .; cdr3_nt: TGCAGTGCTAGCCAGGGACAGGCCCATGAAAAACTGTTTTTT; cdr3_aa: CSASQGQAHEKLFF